Detailed here is one TCR beta chain. Its target is not known. Trimming pared 2 bases from V and 3 bases from J, leaving 12 bases between. This CDR3 has 14 amino acids. Germline lookup yields CDR1 GTSNPN and CDR2 SVGIG (reference sequence). This sample stems from a study of lymphopenia after photon versus proton radiotherapy. Broader study findings: Proton therapy kept repertoires fairly stable, unlike photons, which gained effector/memory cells. In patients who died, overall survival fell as post-nadir TCR diversity dropped more. Only patients who died were analyzed for survival; proton advantage is unproven. After lymphocyte nadir, photon-treated repertoires showed oligoclonal expansion, especially CD8+ Temra.

Clones were read by immunoSEQ multiplex PCR, and TCRdb kept only the in-frame ones, dropping some. This table has 150,000 to 200,000 clones, approximately 90% appearing once. The TCR originated in a man in his forties or fifties with gastric cancer. This chain connects TRBV30 to TRBJ2-3, with unresolved D. Sequenced here: peripheral blood, sampled from a patient treated with photon-based radiotherapy. CDR3 sequence (DNA): TGTGCCTGGAGTTTGGGCAGCCGAACAGATACGCAGTATTTT. Amino acids: CAWSLGSRTDTQYF.